This TCR beta chain was identified in a study of blood T cell repertoires in COVID-19. The ends were cut back, 3 bases at V and 3 bases at J, with 2 bases in the middle. The CDR3 length is 11 residues. CDR1 SGHAT and CDR2 FQNNGV come from the germline V gene. Profiling relied on immunoSEQ multiplex PCR, and the TCRdb table lists in-frame clones only, not all of them. The sample holds about 160,000 clones, almost 85% seen once. The sequenced material came from peripheral blood. This receptor was obtained from a woman aged 80 or over with acute or convalescent COVID-19. J is TRBJ1-1 and V is TRBV11-2; no reliable D call. CDR3 DNA sequence: TGTGCCAGCAGCTTCTACACTGAAGCTTTCTTT. Residues: CASSFYTEAFF.